The rows below give T cell receptor beta chains drawn from one sample of a study of cytomegalovirus exposure and HLA in healthy donors. The data were produced by immunoSEQ multiplex PCR, yet TCRdb's version contains in-frame clones alone and is incomplete. This table has more than 95,000 clones, 80% appearing once. Material: PBMCs. All receptors come from a young man in good health and CMV-seropositive. Each CDR3 is given without its conserved first and last residue. The D gene is left open where the match is weak.

. | TRBJ2-1 | TRBV11-3 | ASSPGVTVYNEQF
. | TRBJ1-1 | TRBV18 | ASSLDKLGTEAF
. | TRBJ2-2 | TRBV6-1 | ASSEYGLGTGELF
. | TRBJ2-5 | TRBV6-5 | ASSTTIATRETQY
TRBD2 | TRBJ2-1 | TRBV2 | ASSVGSGGMNEQF
TRBD1 | TRBJ1-2 | TRBV7-8 | ASSPAGGYGYT
. | TRBJ1-6 | TRBV28 | ASSFVADNSPLH
TRBD1 | TRBJ1-1 | TRBV5-6 | ASRGGSGRSPEAF
. | TRBJ1-1 | TRBV19 | ASSPGFPNTEAF
. | TRBJ2-7 | TRBV30 | AWSALQVGEQY
TRBD2 | TRBJ2-1 | TRBV7-9 | ASSQLAGPYNEQF
TRBD1 | TRBJ2-3 | TRBV6-1 | ASRTGARDTQY
TRBD2 | TRBJ2-5 | TRBV7-8 | AIEGLAETQY
. | TRBJ2-7 | TRBV14 | ASSQVQGGYEQY
. | TRBJ1-1 | TRBV5-1 | ASSWDLNTEAF